What follows are 4 T cell receptor beta chains derived from one specimen sequenced in a study of cytomegalovirus exposure and HLA in healthy donors. The PCR had 60 Vbeta and 13 Jbeta primers. The table came from immunoSEQ multiplex PCR; TCRdb's copy has only in-frame clones and leaves some out. The repertoire holds some 150,000 clones, with about 80% as singletons. The source material was PBMCs. The receptors were sampled from a young man in good health and CMV-seropositive.

The CDR3 nucleotides read TGTGCCAGTAGTCAACAGCTCAATCAGCCCCAGCATTTT. Protein sequence: CASSQQLNQPQHF. This chain joins TRBV19 and TRBJ1-5; D uncertain. The CDR3 extends over 13 amino acids. In germline, CDR1 is LNHDA, CDR2 SQIVND (reference sequence). The ends were cut back, 5 bases at V and 3 bases at J, with 8 bases in the middle. Full variable domain (remainder filled in from reference TRBV19 and TRBJ1-5): DGGITQSPKYLFRKEGQNVTLSCEQNLNHDAMYWYRQDPGQGLRLIYYSQIVNDFQKGDIAEGYSVSREKKESFPLTVTSAQKNPTAFYLCASSQQLNQPQHFGDGTRLSIL.

This clone was detected a few times. The chain has TRBV28 and TRBJ2-1, with 15 nucleotides matching TRBD2. Per germline, CDR1 MDHEN and CDR2 SYDVKM. CDR3 size: 16 residues. V lost 4 bases and J lost 8; bases outside the gene matches: 6. DNA for the CDR3: TGTGCCAGCAGTTCCCTGGGACTAGCGGGAGGAGATGAGCAGTTCTTC. It codes for CASSSLGLAGGDEQFF. The whole variable domain, filled in from reference TRBV28 and TRBJ2-1, reads DVKVTQSSRYLVKRTGEKVFLECVQDMDHENMFWYRQDPGLGLRLIYFSYDVKMKEKGDIPEGYSVSREKKERFSLILESASTNQTSMYLCASSSLGLAGGDEQFFGPGTRLTVL.

This clone was seen a single time. The chain joins TRBV2 to TRBJ1-1; no reliable D call. Per the germline V gene, CDR1 is SNHLY and CDR2 is FYNNEI. This CDR3 has 14 amino acids. The ends were cut back, 6 bases at V and 1 base at J, with 12 bases in the middle. For the CDR3, the DNA is TGTGCCAGCAGAGTAACAGCACCGAACACTGAAGCTTTCTTT. Translated, it gives CASRVTAPNTEAFF.

The chain combines TRBV15 with TRBJ1-4; no firm D call. Germline CDR1 and CDR2: LNHNV and YYDKDF (reference sequence). V was trimmed by 1 base and J by 4 bases, leaving 10 bases between them. This CDR3 region has 15 residues. CDR3 residues: CATSRGTDGNEKLFF. The CDR3 bases are TGTGCCACCAGCAGAGGAACAGATGGTAATGAAAAACTGTTTTTT.